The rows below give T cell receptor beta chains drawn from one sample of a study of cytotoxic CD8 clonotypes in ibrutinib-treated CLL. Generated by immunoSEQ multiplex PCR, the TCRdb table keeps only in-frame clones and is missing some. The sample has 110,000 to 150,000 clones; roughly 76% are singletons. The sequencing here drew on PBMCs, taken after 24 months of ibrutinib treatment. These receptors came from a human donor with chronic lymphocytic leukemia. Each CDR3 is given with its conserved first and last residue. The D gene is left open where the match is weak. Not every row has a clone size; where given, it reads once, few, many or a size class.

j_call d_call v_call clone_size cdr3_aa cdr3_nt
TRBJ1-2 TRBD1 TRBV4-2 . CASSQGGQTLNYGYTF TGTGCCAGCAGCCAAGGGGGACAGACTTTAAACTATGGCTACACCTTC
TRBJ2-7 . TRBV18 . CASSPLQATTYEQYF TGTGCCAGCTCACCATTGCAGGCCACCACCTACGAGCAGTACTTC
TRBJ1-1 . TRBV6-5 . CASSYPGGARDTEAFF TGTGCCAGCAGTTACCCAGGCGGGGCGCGGGACACTGAAGCTTTCTTT
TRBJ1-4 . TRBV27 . CASSEGRTNEKLFF TGTGCCAGCAGTGAGGGACGAACTAATGAAAAACTGTTTTTT
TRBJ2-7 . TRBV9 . CASSASPNGAVQYF TGTGCCAGCAGCGCTTCCCCAAACGGTGCGGTGCAGTACTTC
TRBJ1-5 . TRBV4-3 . CASSQTRGGPGQPQHF TGCGCCAGCAGCCAGACCCGGGGGGGGCCGGGGCAGCCCCAGCATTTT
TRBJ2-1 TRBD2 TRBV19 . CASSFAGVYNEQFF TGTGCCAGTAGTTTTGCGGGGGTGTACAATGAGCAGTTCTTC
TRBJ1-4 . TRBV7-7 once CASSLDRTEKLFF TGTGCCAGCAGCTTAGACAGGACGGAAAAACTGTTTTTT
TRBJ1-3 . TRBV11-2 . CASSLGGTSGNTIYF TGTGCCAGCAGCTTAGGAGGCACCTCTGGAAACACCATATATTTT
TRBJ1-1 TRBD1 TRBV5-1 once CASSVATGGMNTEAFF TGCGCCAGCAGCGTCGCGACAGGGGGCATGAACACTGAAGCTTTCTTT
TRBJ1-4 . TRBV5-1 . CASNLAGANEKLFF TGCGCCAGCAACTTGGCGGGAGCGAATGAAAAACTGTTTTTT
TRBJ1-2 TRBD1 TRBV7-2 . CASSLWAGGNYGYTF TGTGCCAGCAGCTTATGGGCAGGGGGTAACTATGGCTACACCTTC
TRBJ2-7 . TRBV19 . CARGWGQVYEQYF TGTGCCAGGGGGTGGGGACAAGTCTACGAGCAGTACTTC
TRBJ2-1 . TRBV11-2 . CASSPPPYNEQFF TGTGCCAGCAGCCCACCCCCGTACAATGAGCAGTTCTTC
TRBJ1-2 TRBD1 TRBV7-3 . CASSLDRERGGYTF TGTGCCAGCAGCCTAGACAGGGAGAGGGGTGGCTACACCTTC
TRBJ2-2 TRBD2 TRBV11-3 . CASSLELGGGTGELFF TGTGCCAGCAGCTTAGAGCTTGGCGGGGGCACCGGGGAGCTGTTTTTT